The T cell receptor beta chain under discussion was sequenced for a study of a mutant IDH1 vaccine in newly diagnosed glioma. As concerns this clone: Its antigen is not identified.

V was shortened by 2 bases and J by 4 bases, with 10 bases between the two germline ends. CDR3 length: 14 amino acids. Germline loops: CDR1 SGHDT, CDR2 YYEEEE. Libraries were prepared by immunoSEQ multiplex PCR; TCRdb keeps only in-frame clonotypes and omits some of them. The sample contains approximately 60,000 clones, 80% to 90% of which appear only once. Time point: week 23, last vaccination. Each dose delivered 300 ug of mutant IDH1 20-mer peptide subcutaneously with imiquimod. Each astrocytoma in the donors was new, WHO grade 3 or 4, IDH1-mutant and ATRX-lost. The J gene is TRBJ1-3, the V gene TRBV5-6, with D tentatively TRBD1 (6 bases). The receptor was isolated from a man aged 25 to 40 with glioma. The sequences come from PBMCs, collected from a glioma patient whose treatment included an IDH1 peptide vaccine. CDR3 region: CASSLGGAGNTIYF. CDR3 nucleotides: TGTGCCAGCAGCTTAGGGGGAGCCGGAAACACCATATATTTT.